This T cell receptor (beta chain) was documented in a study of T cell repertoires in cytomegalovirus infection. Overall study: In the study, CMV epitopes included recently identified HLA-C-restricted and well-studied HLA-B-restricted ones. Based on public TCR beta signatures, there were indications of CMV infection and of a matching HLA type.

TCRdb reprocessed the reads via MiXCR and lists one record per CDR3 protein. The sample gives 830,000 or so distinct CDR3 sequences, approximately 32% of which show up once; around 12% is in the top ten. Study-wide results and limits: HLA-C-restricted CMV clonotypes gave the most frequent clonotype in two of eight donors.

This clonotype was seen at least ten times. Antigen specificity is unknown. Germline trimming cut 6 bases from V and 2 bases from J; bases unmatched to any gene: 2. The CDR3 runs to 14 residues. Germline V gene lookup returns CDR1 MNHEY and CDR2 SMNVEV (reference sequence). Here the sequenced sample was cultured CD8+ T cells from PBMCs, taken from culture after CMV antigen stimulation. This receptor was identified in a human donor in good health (CMV status not recorded). Some clones in this sample may be carry-over from other donors' samples. V usage is TRBV27 and J usage is TRBJ2-2, with 8 bases identical to TRBD1. The CDR3 region has the DNA TGTGCCAGCAGCTCAGGGGGCAACACCGGGGAGCTGTTTTTT. This sequence encodes CASSSGGNTGELFF.